This entry lists 19 T cell receptor beta chains sequenced from one sample in a study of early T cells in non-severe SARS-CoV-2 infection. TCRdb reprocessed the 5' RACE reads with MiXCR, giving one entry per CDR3 protein. The sample lists approximately 70,000 distinct CDR3 sequences; more than 9.5% were seen once. Source: whole blood, taken at baseline. The receptor source for this set is an adult who was a healthcare worker with PCR-confirmed SARS-CoV-2 infection or an uninfected control (not recorded which).

The chain is built from TRBV27 and TRBJ2-7; 10 bases agree with TRBD2. CDR1 and CDR2 from the germline V gene are MNHEY and SMNVEV (reference sequence). The junction had 5 bases not matched to a gene; V was cut back by 1 base and J by 2 bases. The CDR3 runs 16 residues. The CDR3 reads CASSLLASGGTYEQYF. CDR3 in DNA: TGTGCCAGCAGTTTATTGGCTAGCGGGGGCACCTACGAGCAGTACTTC.

This clonotype was observed at least ten times. V usage is TRBV14 and J usage is TRBJ2-7, with 7 bases that match TRBD2. Trimming at V came to 4 bases and at J to 6 bases, leaving 6 bases not matched to a gene. This CDR3 has 13 amino acids. CDR1 SGHDN and CDR2 FVKESK come from the germline V gene. The CDR3 DNA follows: TGTGCCAGCAGCCCCCGGGGGGTAGGCGAGCAGTACTTC. This encodes CASSPRGVGEQYF.

The genes are TRBV2 and TRBJ1-1; D unclear. V gave up 8 bases and J gave up 0 bases, with 10 bases separating them. The germline V gene has CDR1 SNHLY and CDR2 FYNNEI. CDR3 length: 13 amino acids. DNA for the CDR3: TGTGCCAGCGACGGGAACATGAACACTGAAGCTTTCTTT. It specifies CASDGNMNTEAFF.

The table lists this clonotype with a few counts. The chain has TRBV6-2 or TRBV6-3 and TRBJ2-1; D gene unclear. The V end lost 6 bases, the J end lost 4 bases, and 13 bases lay between the germline ends. CDR3 length: 14 amino acids. Germline V gene lookup returns CDR1 MNHEY and CDR2 SVGEGT. CDR3 loop: CASSLPREYNEQFF. CDR3 nucleotide sequence: TGTGCCAGCAGCCTCCCCCGTGAGTACAATGAGCAGTTCTTC.

This clonotype was observed many times. The chain carries TRBV6-5 and TRBJ1-2; D not resolved. V lost 6 bases and J lost 0, with 14 bases in between. The germline V gene encodes CDR1 MNHEY and CDR2 SVGAGI. The CDR3 loop spans 15 amino acids. CDR3 sequence: CASRRQGRSNYGYTF. In nucleotides, the CDR3 is TGTGCCAGCAGGCGACAAGGGAGATCTAACTATGGCTACACCTTC.

This clonotype was recorded many times. The chain links TRBV19 to TRBJ1-5; D unclear. The CDR3 covers 13 residues. The V gene's germline CDR1 is LNHDA and CDR2 SQIVND (reference sequence). Trimming shortened V by 5 bases and J by 0 bases, and 5 bases separated the two germline ends. CDR3: CASSQDSNQPQHF. In DNA form, the CDR3 reads TGTGCCAGTAGTCAGGATAGCAATCAGCCCCAGCATTTT.

The rearrangement links TRBV4-3 to TRBJ1-5, with TRBD1 matching 7 bases. The germline V gene has CDR1 LGHNA and CDR2 YSLEER. Trimming cost V 0 bases and J 6 bases; bases outside gene matches: 5. The CDR3 loop spans 15 amino acids. CDR3 nucleotide sequence: TGCGCCAGCAGCCAAGATTCGAGGGGGCTTCAGCCCCAGCATTTT. Protein: CASSQDSRGLQPQHF.

The table lists this clonotype with many counts. V gene TRBV7-9 combines with J gene TRBJ2-6; D assignment may be TRBD1 or TRBD2 (5 bases each). Germline lookup yields CDR1 SEHNR and CDR2 FQNEAQ (reference sequence). This CDR3 comprises 17 residues. The V end lost 4 bases, the J end lost 2 bases, and 15 bases lay between the germline ends. The CDR3 spells CASSWGLGTTGANVLTF. The CDR3, as DNA: TGTGCCAGCAGCTGGGGATTAGGGACGACTGGGGCCAACGTCCTGACTTTC.

The J gene is TRBJ2-5, the V gene TRBV10-3; D gene ambiguous. Germline CDR1 ENHRY, CDR2 SYGVKD. This CDR3 spans 14 amino acids. V lost 0 bases and J lost 0, with 5 bases in between. This CDR3 is CAISESGNQETQYF. The CDR3 nucleotides are TGTGCCATCAGTGAGTCAGGGAACCAAGAGACCCAGTACTTC.

This chain connects TRBV7-8 to TRBJ2-1; the match to TRBD2 covers 8 bases. Germline V gives CDR1 SGHVS, CDR2 FQNEAQ. The CDR3 is made up of 17 amino acids. With V trimmed by 5 bases and J by 0 bases, 9 bases remained unmatched. CDR3 coding DNA: TGTGCCAGCAGCCCTGGGGCGGGGGGCTTCTCCTACAATGAGCAGTTCTTC. Amino acid sequence: CASSPGAGGFSYNEQFF.

This clonotype was seen a handful of times. The chain has TRBV30 and TRBJ1-5; D is unresolved. The CDR3 has 14 amino acids. Germline V CDR1 and CDR2: GTSNPN, SVGIG (reference sequence). The V end lost 0 bases, the J end lost 7 bases, and 13 bases lay between the germline ends. The CDR3 sequence: CAWSVATVVQPQHF. CDR3 bases: TGTGCCTGGAGTGTCGCCACAGTTGTACAGCCCCAGCATTTT.

This clonotype was found a few times. DNA of the CDR3: TGTGCCAGCAGGGCATTAGCGGGAGACTACAATGAGCAGTTCTTC. Translation: CASRALAGDYNEQFF. The chain couples TRBV12-3 or TRBV12-4 to TRBJ2-1; 9 nucleotides match TRBD2. The trim removed 6 bases at V and 3 bases at J, leaving 6 bases unmatched. The CDR3 runs to 15 residues.

This clonotype has only a few counts. V gene TRBV18 combines with J gene TRBJ2-1; either TRBD1 or TRBD2 may supply D (5 bases each). Deletions cut 5 bases from V and 3 bases from J, with 8 bases between. Per germline, CDR1 KGHSH and CDR2 LQKENI. The CDR3 is 13 amino acids. CDR3 residues: CASSTGGYNEQFF. DNA for the CDR3: TGTGCCAGCTCAACTGGGGGCTACAATGAGCAGTTCTTC.

The chain couples TRBV5-1 to TRBJ2-1; D unclear. This CDR3 has 15 residues. Trimming pared 0 bases from V and 3 bases from J, leaving 10 bases between. Germline CDR1 SGHRS, CDR2 YFSETQ. The CDR3 coding sequence is TGCGCCAGCAGCTTGGAGGCCATTCGCTACAATGAGCAGTTCTTC. As protein: CASSLEAIRYNEQFF. Drawing the rest from reference TRBV5-1 and TRBJ2-1, the complete variable domain is KAGVTQTPRYLIKTRGQQVTLSCSPISGHRSVSWYQQTPGQGLQFLFEYFSETQRNKGNFPGRFSGRQFSNSRSEMNVSTLELGDSALYLCASSLEAIRYNEQFFGPGTRLTVL.

The rearrangement links TRBV7-9 to TRBJ2-3, with 10 bases that match TRBD2. V was pared by 5 bases and J by 4 bases, with 12 bases of the junction left unmatched. CDR1 and CDR2 (germline): SEHNR, FQNEAQ (reference sequence). The CDR3 runs 17 residues. CDR3 protein: CASSRKLSGRAADTQYF. Written as DNA, the CDR3 is TGTGCCAGCAGCCGTAAACTGAGCGGGAGGGCCGCAGATACGCAGTATTTT.

This clonotype was seen more than once but under ten times. The chain uses TRBV5-4 and TRBJ2-1; 15 positions agree with TRBD2. The ends lost 3 bases at V and 13 bases at J; junction bases unmatched: 5. The CDR3 is 14 amino acids. CDR1 is SGHNT, CDR2 YYREEE, per germline (reference sequence). CDR3 amino acids: CASSSRTSGGAQFF. The DNA of the CDR3 is TGTGCCAGCAGCTCCCGGACTAGCGGGGGGGCTCAGTTCTTC.

This clonotype was counted between two and nine times. V is TRBV18 and J is TRBJ1-1; D is perhaps TRBD1 (5 bases). V lost 1 base to trimming and J lost 3 bases, with 9 bases between them. Germline CDR1 and CDR2: KGHSH and LQKENI. The CDR3 runs to 14 residues. In DNA, the CDR3 is TGTGCCAGCTCACCACTCGGACAAGACACTGAAGCTTTCTTT. It specifies CASSPLGQDTEAFF.

CDR3 region: CSAVTRPQETQYF. The CDR3 DNA reads as TGCAGTGCGGTAACAAGGCCCCAAGAGACCCAGTACTTC. The chain combines TRBV20-1 with TRBJ2-5; D is undetermined. The CDR3 extends over 13 amino acids. V lost 6 bases, J lost 1 base, and 12 bases lay in between. Germline V gene data show CDR1 as DFQATT and CDR2 as SNEGSKA (reference sequence).

This clonotype was seen repeatedly, ten times or more. This chain joins TRBV19 and TRBJ1-5; a possible D gene is TRBD1 (6 bases). The CDR3 is 15 amino acids. Deletions cut 3 bases from V and 7 bases from J, with 16 bases between. The germline V gene has CDR1 LNHDA and CDR2 SQIVND (reference sequence). In nucleotides, the CDR3 is TGTGCCAGTAGTATCGGCACAGGGCCAGGGCAGCCCCAGCATTTT. Translation: CASSIGTGPGQPQHF.